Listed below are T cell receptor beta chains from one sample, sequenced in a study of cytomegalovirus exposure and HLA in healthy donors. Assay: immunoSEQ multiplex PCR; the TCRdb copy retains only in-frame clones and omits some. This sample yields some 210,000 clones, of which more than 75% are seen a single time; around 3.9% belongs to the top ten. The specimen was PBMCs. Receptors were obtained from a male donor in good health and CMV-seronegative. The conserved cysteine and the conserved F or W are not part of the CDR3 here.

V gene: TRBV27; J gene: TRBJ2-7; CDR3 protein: ASSLRREGYEQY
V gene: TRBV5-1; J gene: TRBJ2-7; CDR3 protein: ASSTTTGTLSYEQY
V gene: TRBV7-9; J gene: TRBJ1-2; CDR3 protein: AVRRGQGVYT
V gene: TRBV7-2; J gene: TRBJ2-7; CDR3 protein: ASRYSYEQY
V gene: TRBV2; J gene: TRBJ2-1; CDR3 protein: ASLGGTSYNEQF
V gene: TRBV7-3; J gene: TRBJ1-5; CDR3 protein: ASNGRGSLTGNQPQH
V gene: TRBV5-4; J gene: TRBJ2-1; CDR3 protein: ASSAPGGTDEQF
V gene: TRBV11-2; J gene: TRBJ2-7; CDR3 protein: ASSLVGGGASYEQY
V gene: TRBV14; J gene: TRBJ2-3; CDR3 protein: ASSQDLADTQY
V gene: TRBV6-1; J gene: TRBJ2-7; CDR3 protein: AHTGLLGEQY
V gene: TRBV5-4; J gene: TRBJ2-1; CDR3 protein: ASSLGLAGVSNEQF
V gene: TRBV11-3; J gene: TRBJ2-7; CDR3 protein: ASSKPPGYEQY
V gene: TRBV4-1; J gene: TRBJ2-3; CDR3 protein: ASSLRLAGGLGTDTQY
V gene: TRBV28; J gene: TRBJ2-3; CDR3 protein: ASSGGQGIDTQY
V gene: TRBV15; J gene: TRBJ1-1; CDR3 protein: ATSRNRGAEAF
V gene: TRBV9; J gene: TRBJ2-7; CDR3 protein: ASSVHRASYEQY
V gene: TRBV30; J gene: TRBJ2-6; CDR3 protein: AWGGVSGANVLT
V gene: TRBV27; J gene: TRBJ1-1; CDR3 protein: ASSLSRMGFFAF
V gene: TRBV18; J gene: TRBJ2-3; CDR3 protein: ASSPSGGGCTDTQY
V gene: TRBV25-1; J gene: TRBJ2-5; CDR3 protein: ASSDWGLAGGTQY
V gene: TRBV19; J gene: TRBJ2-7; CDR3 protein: ASSFGTGPFYEQY
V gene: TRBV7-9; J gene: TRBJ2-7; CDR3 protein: ASTRRDRGYEQY
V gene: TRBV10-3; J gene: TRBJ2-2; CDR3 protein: AIRGRGNTGELF
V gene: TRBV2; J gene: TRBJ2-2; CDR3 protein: ASRYTGPGELF
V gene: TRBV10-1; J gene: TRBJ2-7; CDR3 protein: ASSSRARGEQY
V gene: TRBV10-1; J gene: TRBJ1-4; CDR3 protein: ASNRDRAEKLF
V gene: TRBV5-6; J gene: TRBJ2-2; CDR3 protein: ASTHGQGAGTGELF
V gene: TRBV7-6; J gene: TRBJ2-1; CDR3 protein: ASSLKYPIQGNEQF
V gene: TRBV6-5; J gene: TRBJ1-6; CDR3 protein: ASSYSRTGGLTPLH
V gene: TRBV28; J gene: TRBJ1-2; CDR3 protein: ASSLIGQGGEGYT
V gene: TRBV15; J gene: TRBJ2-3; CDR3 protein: ATSRDRVTDTQY
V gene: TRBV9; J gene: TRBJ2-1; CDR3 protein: ASSVVGLSNEQF
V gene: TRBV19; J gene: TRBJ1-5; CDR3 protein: ASSITGVLSNQPQH
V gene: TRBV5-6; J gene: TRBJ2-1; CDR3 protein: ASSLRTVGGNEQF
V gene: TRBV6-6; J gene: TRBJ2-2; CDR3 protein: ASSYWGTGVSGELF
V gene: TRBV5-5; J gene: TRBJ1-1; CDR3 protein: ASILGGYSTEAF
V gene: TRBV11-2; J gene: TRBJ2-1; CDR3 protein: ASSFGDRGLNEQF
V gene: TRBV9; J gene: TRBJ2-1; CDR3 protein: ASSVLLADNEQF
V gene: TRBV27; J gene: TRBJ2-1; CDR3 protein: ASSLSAPSGKGGEQF
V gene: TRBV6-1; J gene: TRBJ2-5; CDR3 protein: ASSPVREVTETQY
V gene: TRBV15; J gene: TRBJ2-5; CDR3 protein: ATSRALNRGRSGETQY
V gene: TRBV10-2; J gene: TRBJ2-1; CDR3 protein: ASLLVSGGSNEQF
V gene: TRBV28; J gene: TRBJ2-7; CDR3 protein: ASSLLRTGIYEQY
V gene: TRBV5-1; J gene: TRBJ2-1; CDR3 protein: ASSSGTSGGNEQF
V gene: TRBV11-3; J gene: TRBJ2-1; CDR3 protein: ASAVGGGNEQF
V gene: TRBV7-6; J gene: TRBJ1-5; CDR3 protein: ASSTRVDQPQH
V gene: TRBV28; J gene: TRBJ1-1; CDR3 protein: ASSLLGIQGKAF